The next 20 T cell receptor beta chains were all read from a single sample in a study of brain T cells in children with intractable seizures. TCRdb's table, derived via immunoSEQ multiplex PCR, lists solely in-frame clones and lacks some. The repertoire has approximately 77,000 clones, 85% to 95% of them found once; the top ten carry roughly 1.4%. The sample in question was peripheral blood, obtained at surgery. The receptors stem from a boy younger than two with tuberous sclerosis and intractable seizures.

This rearrangement joins TRBV25-1 to TRBJ2-7; D may match TRBD1 or TRBD2 (5 bases each). Germline CDR1 MGHDK, CDR2 SYGVNS. The germline V and J ends were trimmed by 4 bases and 6 bases, with 19 bases remaining between them. The CDR3 has 15 amino acids. CDR3 in DNA: TGTGCCAGCAGTGTTGGGACCTTGTGGGGTGTCGAGCAGTACTTC. Amino acid sequence: CASSVGTLWGVEQYF.

The chain joins TRBV11-2 to TRBJ2-7, with 9 bases aligning to TRBD2. In germline, CDR1 is SGHAT, CDR2 FQNNGV. After removal of 3 bases from V and 2 bases from J, the junction contained 5 bases not matched to a gene. The CDR3 sequence is 15 residues long. CDR3 in amino acids: CASSFSGGLPYEQYF. The CDR3 coding sequence is TGTGCCAGCAGCTTTAGCGGGGGACTACCCTACGAGCAGTACTTC.

The V and J genes are TRBV28 and TRBJ1-2; D may be TRBD1 (6 bases). V shed 4 bases and J shed 7 bases, with 13 bases lying between them. Germline CDR1 MDHEN, CDR2 SYDVKM. The CDR3 consists of 13 residues. The CDR3, as DNA: TGTGCCAGCAGTTCACAGGGAGGGGGTGGCTACACCTTC. Translated, it gives CASSSQGGGGYTF.

The chain combines TRBV29-1 with TRBJ2-5, with 11 bases aligning to TRBD2. Germline V gene lookup returns CDR1 SQVTM and CDR2 ANQGSEA. The CDR3 is 14 residues long. With 5 bases clipped from V and 4 bases from J, the junction kept 6 bases outside the gene matches. The CDR3 DNA reads as TGCAGCGTTATACTAGCGGGGGTAGGAGAGACCCAGTACTTC. This translates into CSVILAGVGETQYF.

The chain joins TRBV7-2 to TRBJ2-3; 8 bases are shared with TRBD2. V lost 1 base and J lost 0; bases outside the gene matches: 6. Germline values: CDR1 SGHTA, CDR2 FQGNSA. The length of the CDR3 is 17 residues. The CDR3, as DNA: TGTGCCAGCAGCTTAGTGTCCGGGGGGGGAAGCACAGATACGCAGTATTTT. It codes for CASSLVSGGGSTDTQYF.

This clone has just a few counts. The chain links TRBV19 to TRBJ1-2; 7 positions match TRBD1. Looked up from germline, CDR1 is LNHDA and CDR2 is SQIVND (reference sequence). V shed 1 base, J shed 2 bases, and the junction held 7 bases outside the gene matches. The CDR3 length is 16 residues. The CDR3 sequence: CASSIVTGQANYGYTF. Here the CDR3 DNA reads TGTGCCAGTAGTATAGTGACCGGACAGGCGAACTATGGCTACACCTTC.

This clone was recorded only once. The chain is built from TRBV7-9 and TRBJ1-2; unclear D gene. Germline V gene lookup returns CDR1 SEHNR and CDR2 FQNEAQ (reference sequence). The CDR3 has 15 amino acids. Trimming took off 5 bases at V and 5 bases at J, with 18 bases between the two ends. The CDR3 here is CASSDHTVRSYGYTF. CDR3 bases: TGTGCCAGCAGCGACCACACCGTAAGGTCATATGGCTACACCTTC.

This rearrangement joins TRBV14 to TRBJ2-1; no clear D gene. This CDR3 contains 18 residues. Germline CDR1 reads SGHDN; CDR2 reads FVKESK. Deletions cut 3 bases from V and 0 bases from J, with 18 bases between. This CDR3 reads CASSHLTGPHRSYNEQFF. As DNA, the CDR3 is TGTGCCAGCAGCCACTTAACCGGGCCTCATCGCTCCTACAATGAGCAGTTCTTC.

In this sample, this clone turned up once. The V and J genes are TRBV5-1 and TRBJ2-1; TRBD1 agrees at 10 bases. V shed 4 bases and J 9 bases; nucleotides not matched to a gene: 10. Germline CDR1 is SGHRS and CDR2 is YFSETQ. The CDR3 consists of 15 residues. CDR3 coding DNA: TGCGCCAGCAGCACCACCGGGACAGGGGTTCGTGAGCAGTTCTTC. This codes for CASSTTGTGVREQFF. Full variable domain (outside the CDR3, taken from reference TRBV5-1 and TRBJ2-1): KAGVTQTPRYLIKTRGQQVTLSCSPISGHRSVSWYQQTPGQGLQFLFEYFSETQRNKGNFPGRFSGRQFSNSRSEMNVSTLELGDSALYLCASSTTGTGVREQFFGPGTRLTVL.

CDR3 DNA: TGTGCCAGCAGTACCTTAGCGGGGGGGGCAAACATTCAGTACTTC. It translates to CASSTLAGGANIQYF. The chain has TRBV6-5 and TRBJ2-4; 11 nucleotides match TRBD2. CDR1 and CDR2 (germline): MNHEY, SVGAGI. V gave up 5 bases and J gave up 6 bases; unmatched junction bases: 6. The CDR3 sequence is 15 residues long.

V gene TRBV14 combines with J gene TRBJ2-7; D remains unclear. Trimming left V 3 bases short and J 3 bases short, with 3 bases between. The CDR3 extends over 11 amino acids. Germline CDR1 reads SGHDN; CDR2 reads FVKESK. The DNA of the CDR3 is TGTGCCAGCAGCCAGGGCTACGAGCAGTACTTC. Its protein product is CASSQGYEQYF. Drawing the rest from reference TRBV14 and TRBJ2-7, the complete variable domain is EAGVTQFPSHSVIEKGQTVTLRCDPISGHDNLYWYRRVMGKEIKFLLHFVKESKQDESGMPNNRFLAERTGGTYSTLKVQPAELEDSGVYFCASSQGYEQYFGPGTRLTVT.

The chain combines TRBV19 with TRBJ2-2; 8 nucleotides line up with TRBD1. Trimming at V came to 6 bases and at J to 2 bases, leaving 5 bases not matched to a gene. The CDR3 length is 15 residues. Germline V gene data show CDR1 as LNHDA and CDR2 as SQIVND (reference sequence). This CDR3 is CASSSGTGNTGELFF. The CDR3 DNA is TGTGCCAGTAGCTCCGGGACAGGCAACACCGGGGAGCTGTTTTTT.

The chain carries TRBV5-1 and TRBJ2-7, with 7 nucleotides matching TRBD2. CDR1 SGHRS and CDR2 YFSETQ come from the germline V gene. The CDR3 loop spans 14 amino acids. V was pared by 1 base and J by 3 bases, with 4 bases of the junction left unmatched. Here the CDR3 DNA reads TGCGCCAGCAGCTTGACACGGGGGGTCTACGAGCAGTACTTC. Translated: CASSLTRGVYEQYF. The full variable domain, in which reference TRBV5-1 and TRBJ2-7 provide the parts outside the CDR3, is KAGVTQTPRYLIKTRGQQVTLSCSPISGHRSVSWYQQTPGQGLQFLFEYFSETQRNKGNFPGRFSGRQFSNSRSEMNVSTLELGDSALYLCASSLTRGVYEQYFGPGTRLTVT.

This sequence joins TRBV29-1 and TRBJ2-3, with TRBD2 as a possible D gene (6 bases). The CDR3 sequence is 13 residues long. The V gene's germline CDR1 is SQVTM and CDR2 ANQGSEA. Trimming cost V 4 bases and J 2 bases, with 10 bases left between them. CDR3 sequence: CSVGRGDTDTQYF. CDR3 coding DNA: TGCAGCGTTGGGAGGGGCGACACAGATACGCAGTATTTT.

This clone was observed a single time. The chain carries TRBV28 and TRBJ1-2; 10 bases line up with TRBD1. The germline gives CDR1 MDHEN, CDR2 SYDVKM. The CDR3 consists of 14 residues. The V gene end was trimmed by 5 bases and the J gene end by 7 bases; junction bases not matched to a gene: 7. CDR3 DNA sequence: TGTGCCAGCAGTCCCGGGACAGGGGTTCGTGGCTACACCTTC. Its protein is CASSPGTGVRGYTF.

The chain carries TRBV28 and TRBJ1-1, with D tentatively TRBD1 (5 bases). Germline CDR1 is MDHEN and CDR2 is SYDVKM. Deletions cut 3 bases from V and 0 bases from J, with 14 bases between. The CDR3 is 16 amino acids. CDR3: CASSFLGGGMNTEAFF. As DNA, the CDR3 is TGTGCCAGCAGTTTTCTGGGGGGGGGAATGAACACTGAAGCTTTCTTT.

The chain is built from TRBV4-2 and TRBJ1-5; D is undetermined. CDR3 length: 18 amino acids. V shed 0 bases and J shed 5 bases, with 20 bases lying between them. Germline V CDR1 and CDR2: LGHNA, YNFKEQ. The CDR3 DNA is TGTGCCAGCAGCCAAGATCCCCAAAGACTAAAGTCATATCAGCCCCAGCATTTT. Translation: CASSQDPQRLKSYQPQHF.

The chain recombines TRBV3-1 (or the pseudogene TRBV3-2) with TRBJ2-1; TRBD2 aligns across 11 bases. The CDR3 consists of 16 residues. Germline lookup yields CDR1 LGHDT and CDR2 YNNKEL (reference sequence). V was clipped by 2 bases and J by 9 bases; unmatched bases: 9. CDR3 nucleotides: TGTGCCAGCAGCCAAATCTGGGGACTAGCGGCTATTGAGCAGTTCTTC. The encoded protein is CASSQIWGLAAIEQFF.

The CDR3 DNA is TGCGCCAGCACCTCGGGACTAGCGGGAGTGAGCACAGATACGCAGTATTTT. The encoded protein is CASTSGLAGVSTDTQYF. The V call is TRBV10-2, the J call TRBJ2-3; TRBD2 matches 14 bases. The germline V gene encodes CDR1 WSHSY and CDR2 SAAADI. The CDR3 consists of 17 residues. With V trimmed by 7 bases and J by 0 bases, 6 bases remained unmatched.

The gene calls are TRBV3-1 (or the pseudogene TRBV3-2) and TRBJ1-3, with no clear D. This CDR3 region has 15 residues. V was trimmed by 6 bases and J by 0 bases, leaving 12 bases between them. Germline lookup yields CDR1 LGHDT and CDR2 YNNKEL (reference sequence). CDR3 in amino acids: CASSTTRDSGNTIYF. The DNA of the CDR3 is TGTGCCAGCAGTACGACTCGAGACTCTGGAAACACCATATATTTT.